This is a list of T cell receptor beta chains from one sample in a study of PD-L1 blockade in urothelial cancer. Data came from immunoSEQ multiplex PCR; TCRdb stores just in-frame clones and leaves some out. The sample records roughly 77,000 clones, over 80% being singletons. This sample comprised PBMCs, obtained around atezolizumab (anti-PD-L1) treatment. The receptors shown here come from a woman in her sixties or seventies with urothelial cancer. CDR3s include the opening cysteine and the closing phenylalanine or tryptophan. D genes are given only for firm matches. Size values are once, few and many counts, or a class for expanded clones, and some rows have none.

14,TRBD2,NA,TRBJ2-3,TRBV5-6,TGTGCCAGCAGTGGACTAGCTCCCACAGATACGCAGTATTTT,CASSGLAPTDTQYF
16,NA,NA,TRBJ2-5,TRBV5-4,TGTGCCAGCAGCCCAAACATACAGGGCGATGGGGAGACCCAGTACTTC,CASSPNIQGDGETQYF
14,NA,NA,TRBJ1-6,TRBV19,TGTGCCAGTAGTGTCGAGTGGTATAATTCACCCCTCCACTTT,CASSVEWYNSPLHF
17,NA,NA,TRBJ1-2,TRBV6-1,TGTGCCAGCAGCGAAATCAAGGGCAGGGTCGGGAGCTATGGCTACACCTTC,CASSEIKGRVGSYGYTF
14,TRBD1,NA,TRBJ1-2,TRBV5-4,TGTGCCAGCAGCGGGGAGACAGGGTGGGGTGGCTACACCTTC,CASSGETGWGGYTF
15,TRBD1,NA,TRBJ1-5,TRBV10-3,TGTGCCATCAGTGAAGACAGGGGAGGCAATCAGCCCCAGCATTTT,CAISEDRGGNQPQHF
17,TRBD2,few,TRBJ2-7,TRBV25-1,TGTGCCAGCAGTGAATTCAGGCTAAGCGGGGGTTCATACGAGCAGTACTTC,CASSEFRLSGGSYEQYF
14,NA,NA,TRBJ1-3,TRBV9,TGTGCCAGCAGCGTGCAGGGATCTGGAAACACCATATATTTT,CASSVQGSGNTIYF
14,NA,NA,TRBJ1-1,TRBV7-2,TGTGCCAGCAGCCAAGCCACAGGGAGAACTGAAGCTTTCTTT,CASSQATGRTEAFF
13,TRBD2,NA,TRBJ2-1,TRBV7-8,TGTGCCAGCAGCTTAGGTAGCGGGCAAAAGCAGTTCTTC,CASSLGSGQKQFF
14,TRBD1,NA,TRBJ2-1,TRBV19,TGTGCCAGAATGGCAGGGGGCTCAAACAATGAGCAGTTCTTC,CARMAGGSNNEQFF
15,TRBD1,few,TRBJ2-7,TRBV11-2,TGTGCCAGCAGCCCCTCAGGGGGCCACGGGTACGAGCAGTACTTC,CASSPSGGHGYEQYF
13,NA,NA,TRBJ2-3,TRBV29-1,TGCAGCGTTGATCGGTCTCCCCCAGATACGCAGTATTTT,CSVDRSPPDTQYF
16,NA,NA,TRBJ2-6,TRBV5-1,TGCGCCAGCAGCTTTTCTCTCAGCTCTGGGGCCAACGTCCTGACTTTC,CASSFSLSSGANVLTF
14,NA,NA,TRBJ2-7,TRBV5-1,TGCGCCAGCAGCTTGGACCGGGAGTACTTCGAGCAGTACTTC,CASSLDREYFEQYF
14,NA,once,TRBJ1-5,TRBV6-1,TGTGCCAGCAGTGAAAGGGGGAGAAGCCAGCCCCAGCATTTT,CASSERGRSQPQHF
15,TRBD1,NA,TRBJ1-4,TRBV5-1,TGCGCCAGCAGCCGGGAGGGACAGGGGAGTGAAAAACTGTTTTTT,CASSREGQGSEKLFF
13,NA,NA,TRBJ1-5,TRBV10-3,TGTGCCATCAGTGAGTACAGAGATCAGCCCCAGCATTTT,CAISEYRDQPQHF
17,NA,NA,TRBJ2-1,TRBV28,TGTGCCAGCAGTTCCCACAGGTTACCTCTGTCCTACAATGAGCAGTTCTTC,CASSSHRLPLSYNEQFF
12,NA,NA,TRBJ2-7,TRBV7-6,TGTGCCAGCAGCTTAGGGGGAGACGAGCAGTACTTC,CASSLGGDEQYF
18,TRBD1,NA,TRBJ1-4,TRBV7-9,TGTGCCAGCAGCTTAGCGGCTCACAGGGGAGCAACTAATGAAAAACTGTTTTTT,CASSLAAHRGATNEKLFF
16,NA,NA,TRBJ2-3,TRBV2,TGTGCCAGCAGTGAAGGATTTGGATACGGAGGAGATACGCAGTATTTT,CASSEGFGYGGDTQYF
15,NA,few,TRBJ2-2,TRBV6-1,TGTGCCAGCAGTGTATACAGGACGAACACCGGGGAGCTGTTTTTT,CASSVYRTNTGELFF
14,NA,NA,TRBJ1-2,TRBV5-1,TGCGCCAGCAGCCCGGGGGGGCAGTTCTATGGCTACACCTTC,CASSPGGQFYGYTF
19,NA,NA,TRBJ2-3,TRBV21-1,TGTGCCAGCAGCAAAGTCGAGGCCCCCGGACTAGCGGACACAGATACGCAGTATTTT,CASSKVEAPGLADTDTQYF
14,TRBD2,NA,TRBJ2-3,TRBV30,TGTGCCTGGAGTGTACGGGGAGGGACAGATACGCAGTATTTT,CAWSVRGGTDTQYF
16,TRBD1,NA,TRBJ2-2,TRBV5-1,TGCGCCAGCAGCCTGACCGGGACAGGGGGCTTTGGGGAGCTGTTTTTT,CASSLTGTGGFGELFF
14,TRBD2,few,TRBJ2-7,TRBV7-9,TGTGCCAGCAATCCCCGGACTAGCGACTACGAGCAGTACTTC,CASNPRTSDYEQYF
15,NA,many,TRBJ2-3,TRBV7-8,TGTGCCAGCACACACCGGGAAGGAAGCACAGATACGCAGTATTTT,CASTHREGSTDTQYF
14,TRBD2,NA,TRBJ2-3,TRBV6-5,TGTGCCAGCATGGGCGGGAGGGGGACAGATACGCAGTATTTT,CASMGGRGTDTQYF
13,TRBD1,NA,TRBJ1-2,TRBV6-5,TGTGCCAGCAGACAAACAGGGGGCGATGGCTACACCTTC,CASRQTGGDGYTF
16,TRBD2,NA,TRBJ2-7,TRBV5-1,TGCGCCAGCAGCCCGGATAGCGGGGGGACTCACTACGAGCAGTACTTC,CASSPDSGGTHYEQYF
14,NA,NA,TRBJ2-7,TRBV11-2,TGTGCCAGCAGCTTTGTCGGCAGCGAGAGGGAGCAGTACTTC,CASSFVGSEREQYF